The rows below give T cell receptor beta chains drawn from one sample of a study of T cells in Graves' hyperthyroidism and ophthalmopathy. Using its own MiXCR run on the multiplex PCR reads, TCRdb lists one record per CDR3 protein. Of 550,000 to 600,000 distinct CDR3 sequences in the sample, about 43% are singletons; the top ten hold around 19%. The specimen was peripheral blood or thyroid tissue (not recorded which). The receptors were sampled from an adult woman with Graves' disease, either hyperthyroidism or ophthalmopathy (not recorded which). Both conserved end residues are part of each CDR3. D genes are given only for firm matches. Clone size appears in some rows only: once, few, many, or a class for an expanded clone.

cdr3_aa cdr3_nt clone_size v_call d_call cdr3_length j_call
CASSWPGQITEAFF TGTGCCAGCAGTTGGCCGGGACAGATCACTGAAGCTTTCTTT NA TRBV12-3/TRBV12-4 TRBD1 14 TRBJ1-1
CASSIEGGTYEQYF TGTGCCAGTAGTATAGAAGGGGGCACCTACGAGCAGTACTTC many TRBV19 TRBD1 14 TRBJ2-7
CSVEWQHSGNTIYF TGCAGCGTTGAATGGCAGCACTCTGGAAACACCATATATTTT NA TRBV29-1 NA 14 TRBJ1-3
CSVGTSGFQETQYF TGCAGCGTCGGGACTAGCGGTTTCCAAGAGACCCAGTACTTC NA TRBV29-1 TRBD2 14 TRBJ2-5
CASSYPRDRGLETQYF TGTGCCAGCAGCTACCCCCGGGACAGGGGGCTTGAGACCCAGTACTTC NA TRBV7-7 TRBD1 16 TRBJ2-5
CASSPRDVRTTAYEQYF TGTGCCAGCAGCCCACGGGACGTTAGGACGACGGCCTACGAGCAGTACTTC many TRBV7-6 NA 17 TRBJ2-7
CASSPLGGGNSPLHF TGTGCCAGCAGCCCCCTGGGGGGGGGGAATTCACCCCTCCACTTT many TRBV7-3 NA 15 TRBJ1-6
CASSVPGRTYGYTF TGTGCCAGCAGCGTTCCGGGACGGACGTATGGCTACACCTTC many TRBV7-9 NA 14 TRBJ1-2
CASSFTANPMPARYSPLHF TGTGCCAGCAGCTTCACAGCAAACCCGATGCCGGCGCGGTACTCACCCCTCCACTTT many TRBV5-6 NA 19 TRBJ1-6
CASSDEGSSNEQYF TGTGCCAGCAGTGACGAGGGCTCCTCCAACGAGCAGTACTTC NA TRBV25-1 NA 14 TRBJ2-7
CSALGTAHSNQPQHF TGCAGTGCCCTTGGGACAGCACATAGCAATCAGCCCCAGCATTTT many TRBV20-1 TRBD1 15 TRBJ1-5
CASSPDRVGTTDTQYF TGTGCCAGCAGCCCGGACAGGGTAGGGACCACAGATACGCAGTATTTT NA TRBV7-2 TRBD1 16 TRBJ2-3
CSVRTDSNQPQHF TGCAGCGTCAGGACGGATAGCAATCAGCCCCAGCATTTT few TRBV29-1 NA 13 TRBJ1-5
CASILVGGSNQPQHF TGTGCCAGCATCCTCGTGGGGGGGAGCAATCAGCCCCAGCATTTT many TRBV6-1 NA 15 TRBJ1-5
CAWSIGGTSGRQQYF TGTGCCTGGAGTATTGGAGGGACTAGCGGCCGCCAGCAGTACTTC few TRBV30 TRBD2 15 TRBJ2-7
CASSIGTDNQPQHF TGTGCCAGTAGTATTGGGACCGATAATCAGCCCCAGCATTTT NA TRBV19 NA 14 TRBJ1-5
CASSFGAGGSTGELFF TGTGCCAGCAGCTTCGGGGCTGGAGGGAGTACCGGGGAGCTGTTTTTT NA TRBV7-9 NA 16 TRBJ2-2
CASSYSGGMGGVEQFF TGTGCCAGCAGCTACTCTGGAGGGATGGGTGGGGTTGAGCAGTTCTTC NA TRBV7-3 NA 16 TRBJ2-1
CATSEGLRGAGELFF TGTGCCACCAGTGAGGGGCTCCGGGGTGCCGGGGAGCTGTTTTTT NA TRBV24-1 NA 15 TRBJ2-2
CSVRTVLEQFF TGCAGCGTTCGGACGGTCCTTGAGCAGTTCTTC few TRBV29-1 NA 11 TRBJ2-1
CASSVSGAVNEQYF TGTGCCAGCAGTGTATCAGGGGCGGTAAACGAGCAGTACTTC NA TRBV2 NA 14 TRBJ2-7
CASSRGGIQPQHF TGTGCCAGCAGTCGGGGAGGGATTCAGCCCCAGCATTTT NA TRBV12-3/TRBV12-4 NA 13 TRBJ1-5
CASSPDRVGYTF TGTGCCAGCAGTCCTGACAGGGTTGGCTACACCTTC few TRBV7-9 TRBD1 12 TRBJ1-2
CASSHTRGYNEQFF TGTGCCAGCAGCCATACCAGGGGGTACAATGAGCAGTTCTTC few TRBV9 TRBD1 14 TRBJ2-1
CSVGSGLYEQCF TGCAGTGTTGGTAGCGGCCTCTACGAGCAGTGCTTC many TRBV20-1 NA 12 TRBJ2-7
CATSAESSNQPQHF TGTGCCACCTCGGCAGAGTCAAGCAATCAGCCCCAGCATTTT NA TRBV15 NA 14 TRBJ1-5
CASSLQPGQGSNGELFF TGCGCCAGCAGCTTGCAACCGGGACAGGGGAGTAACGGGGAGCTGTTTTTT NA TRBV5-1 TRBD1 17 TRBJ2-2
CASTRSGTEKLFF TGTGCCAGCACCCGAAGCGGCACTGAAAAACTGTTTTTT many TRBV27 NA 13 TRBJ1-4
CASGLAGFDQPQHF TGTGCCAGCGGCTTGGCAGGGTTCGATCAGCCCCAGCATTTT NA TRBV7-6 NA 14 TRBJ1-5
CASSVRGSKTGELFF TGTGCCAGCAGCGTCCGGGGGTCCAAAACCGGGGAGCTGTTTTTT many TRBV9 NA 15 TRBJ2-2
CAISLSGQGNSPLHF TGTGCCATCAGTTTAAGCGGACAGGGTAATTCACCCCTCCACTTT once TRBV10-3 TRBD1 15 TRBJ1-6
CASSLVTSGRSETQYF TGCGCCAGCAGCTTGGTGACTAGCGGGAGATCAGAGACCCAGTACTTC many TRBV5-1 TRBD2 16 TRBJ2-5
CSARDLGRSQETQYF TGCAGTGCTAGAGATTTGGGGAGGTCCCAAGAGACCCAGTACTTC many TRBV20-1 NA 15 TRBJ2-5
CASSQLFRGNGYTF TGCGCCAGCAGCCAGCTATTTCGGGGGAATGGCTACACCTTC many TRBV4-1 NA 14 TRBJ1-2
CASSYRQETQYF TGTGCCAGCAGTTACCGACAAGAGACCCAGTACTTC many TRBV6-6 NA 12 TRBJ2-5
CASTAEGLGNQPQHF TGTGCCAGCACCGCCGAGGGTTTGGGCAATCAGCCCCAGCATTTT many TRBV27 NA 15 TRBJ1-5
CASRKWDRGQYF TGTGCCAGCAGGAAATGGGATAGGGGGCAGTACTTC NA TRBV7-9 NA 12 TRBJ2-7
CASTSEMTQYF TGTGCCAGCACTTCCGAGATGACCCAGTACTTC few TRBV7-9 NA 11 TRBJ2-5
CATSSASPLVGTEAFF TGTGCCACCAGCAGTGCTAGTCCCCTAGTGGGCACTGAAGCTTTCTTT NA TRBV15 NA 16 TRBJ1-1
CSAILAGLSSYEQYF TGCAGTGCTATCTTAGCGGGCCTTAGCTCCTACGAGCAGTACTTC many TRBV20-1 TRBD2 15 TRBJ2-7
CSATGGEDEQYF TGCAGCGCCACGGGTGGGGAGGACGAGCAGTACTTC once TRBV20-1 NA 12 TRBJ2-7
CASSYWDRENEKLFF TGTGCCAGCAGTTACTGGGACAGGGAGAATGAAAAACTGTTTTTT NA TRBV6-5 TRBD1 15 TRBJ1-4
CSALSPPDTIYF TGCAGTGCACTGTCCCCGCCGGACACCATATATTTT many TRBV20-1 NA 12 TRBJ1-3
CASSVVRGQSGYTF TGTGCCAGCAGCGTAGTACGGGGACAGAGTGGCTACACCTTC NA TRBV9 TRBD1 14 TRBJ1-2
CASSDKGQGWDYGYTF TGTGCCAGCAGTGACAAAGGACAGGGTTGGGACTATGGCTACACCTTC NA TRBV7-3 TRBD1 16 TRBJ1-2
CASNGVGGGGNQPQHF TGTGCCAGCAACGGCGTGGGGGGCGGTGGCAATCAGCCCCAGCATTTT NA TRBV2 NA 16 TRBJ1-5
CSLGRACGYTF TGCAGCTTGGGGAGGGCCTGTGGCTACACCTTC NA TRBV29-1 NA 11 TRBJ1-2
CASSEQNNSPLHF TGTGCCAGCAGCGAACAGAACAATTCACCCCTCCACTTT many TRBV7-9 NA 13 TRBJ1-6